This section outlines one TCR beta chain sequence together with its context. This clone was observed a few times. There is no known antigen for this receptor. Per-nucleotide qualities are absent, and no much larger clonotype sits a single base away. This sample is part of a study of neoadjuvant anti-PD-1 for oral cavity cancer (dated by TCRdb to about 2021). Some background on the complete study: Before curative-intent surgical resection, most patients were given three to four biweekly doses of nivolumab at 3 mg/kg. A fourth nivolumab dose was given around day 43 to patients without progression, and definitive surgical resection was performed in those patients on days 50-56. Responders were defined as patients with complete response, partial response or stable disease by RECIST 1.1; non-responders were defined as patients with progression. The parent correlative cohort had approximately twelve patients and a response rate of 30% to 35%.

CDR1 and CDR2, per the germline V gene (reference sequence), are SGHAT and FQDESV. The cysteine opens and the phenylalanine closes a CDR3 of 15 amino acids. CDR3 DNA only is kept here, 45 bases in frame from base 1. A distance of 12 bases separates the germline ends of V and J, which lose 4 bases and 0 bases respectively. The time point label for this specimen denotes: before neoadjuvant nivolumab. None of the patients had received prior systemic or radiation treatment, and all were newly diagnosed with stage II-IVA oral cavity squamous cell carcinoma. The cohort was made up of patients with locally advanced, HPV-negative oral cavity squamous cell carcinoma. Samples were obtained from a longitudinal correlative study of a single-arm phase II trial of neoadjuvant nivolumab in oral cavity squamous cell carcinoma. Genomic DNA-based TCRbeta sequencing was performed on subject-matched pre- and post-treatment PBMCs and tumors from three responders and three non-responders. Genomic DNA was isolated from tumor tissue using the Maxwell RSC DNA from Tissue kit.

Results the study describes overall, beyond this receptor: Higher pretreatment blood TCRbeta clonality and lower post-treatment tumor TCRbeta clonality were correlated with higher pretreatment blood Treg/Th17 ratios. TCR analyses included only a few patients per response group, and the authors called for larger cohorts for validation. Greater tumor shrinkage was correlated with larger post-treatment sizes of preexisting intratumoral clones, suggesting that expansion of preexisting clones contributed to response.

For survey sequencing, tumor libraries mostly used around 4.6 ug of input genomic DNA, with two replicates for each sample. The immunoSEQ hsTCRbeta kit was used to prepare TCRbeta libraries, following the manufacturer's instructions. Sequencing of the completed libraries took place using an Illumina NovaSeq 6000 S4 flow cell after they had been pooled to approximately 2.8 nM. The published analysis was carried out like this. The immunoSEQ Analyzer handled quality control and preprocessing of the raw data. The analysis was limited to productive rearrangements, and each clonotype was defined by a unique CDR3 amino acid sequence. Repertoire clonality was estimated as the Gini-Simpson index, which was calculated using the R package tcR. Student's t test was used to compare Gini indices, while Pearson correlation assessed associations with tumor size change. TCRdb's version of the immuneACCESS table is confined to in-frame rearrangements and falls short of the full clone set. An unresolved V gene accounts for under half of the shortfall where checked; the remainder is of unknown origin. V and J calls and clone size are as listed in that table; D and trimming were resolved from the DNA. Present in this sample are about 12,000 clones, around 58% of which were seen just once. The ten largest clonotypes hold roughly an eighth of the sample.

This receptor was obtained from a person aged 35 to 85 with oral cavity squamous cell carcinoma. The V and J segments used are TRBV11-1 and TRBJ1-1; TRBD1 could be the D gene, as 6 bases match. The material sequenced was tumor tissue, taken before nivolumab (anti-PD-1) treatment. Read as DNA, the sequence is TGTGCCAGCAGCTATCAGGGGCGAATGAACACTGAAGCTTTCTTT. Its product reads: CASSYQGRMNTEAFF.